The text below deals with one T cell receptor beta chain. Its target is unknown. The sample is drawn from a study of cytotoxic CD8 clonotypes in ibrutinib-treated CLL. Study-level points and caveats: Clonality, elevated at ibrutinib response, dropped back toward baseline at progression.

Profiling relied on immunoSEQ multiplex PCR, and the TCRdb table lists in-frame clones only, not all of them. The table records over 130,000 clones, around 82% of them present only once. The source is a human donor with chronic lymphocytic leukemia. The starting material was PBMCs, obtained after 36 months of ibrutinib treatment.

The CDR3 sequence: CASSRGGDRGLEQYF. In DNA, the CDR3 is TGCGCCAGCAGCCGAGGCGGAGACAGGGGGCTCGAGCAGTACTTC. The rearrangement uses TRBV5-1 and TRBJ2-7, with 10 positions matching TRBD1. This CDR3 region has 15 residues. CDR1 is SGHRS, CDR2 YFSETQ, per germline. V shed 4 bases, J shed 6 bases, and the junction held 10 bases outside the gene matches.